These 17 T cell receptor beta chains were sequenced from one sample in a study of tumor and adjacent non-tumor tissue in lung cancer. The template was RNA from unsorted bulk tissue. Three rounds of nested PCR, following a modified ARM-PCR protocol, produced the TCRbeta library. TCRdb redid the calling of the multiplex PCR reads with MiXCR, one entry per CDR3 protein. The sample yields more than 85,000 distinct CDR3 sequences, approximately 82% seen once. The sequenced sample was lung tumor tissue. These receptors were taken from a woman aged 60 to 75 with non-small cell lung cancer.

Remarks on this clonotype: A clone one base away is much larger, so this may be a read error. The DNA for the CDR3 is TGTGCCAGCAGAGTTTCGAAGTCCTCGAGCTACACCTTC. Its translation is CASRVSKSSSYTF. The rearrangement uses TRBV6-2 or TRBV6-3 and TRBJ1-2; D is ambiguous. The V gene's germline CDR1 is MNHEY and CDR2 SVGEGT. This CDR3 spans 13 amino acids. V was pared by 6 bases and J by 9 bases, with 17 bases between.

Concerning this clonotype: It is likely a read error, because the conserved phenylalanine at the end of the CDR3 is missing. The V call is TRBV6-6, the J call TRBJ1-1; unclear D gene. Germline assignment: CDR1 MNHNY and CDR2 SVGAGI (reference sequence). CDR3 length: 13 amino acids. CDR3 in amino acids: CASRRMVDTEAFL. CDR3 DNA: TGTGCTAGCAGGAGGATGGTAGACACTGAAGCTTTCTTG.

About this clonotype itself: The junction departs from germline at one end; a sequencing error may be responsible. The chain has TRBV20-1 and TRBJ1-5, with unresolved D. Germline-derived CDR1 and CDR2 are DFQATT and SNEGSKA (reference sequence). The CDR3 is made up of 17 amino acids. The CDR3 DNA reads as TGCAGTGCTAGAGAATCTAGGGCAGGTTCTAGCAATCATCCCCAACATTTT. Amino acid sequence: CSARESRAGSSNHPQHF.

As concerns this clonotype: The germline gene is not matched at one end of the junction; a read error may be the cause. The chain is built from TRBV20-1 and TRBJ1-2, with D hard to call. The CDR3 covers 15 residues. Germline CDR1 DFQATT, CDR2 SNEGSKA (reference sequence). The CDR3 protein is CIARRVSESDRGYTF. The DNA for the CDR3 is TGCATTGCTAGAAGGGTCTCCGAGTCGGACCGTGGCTACACCTTC.

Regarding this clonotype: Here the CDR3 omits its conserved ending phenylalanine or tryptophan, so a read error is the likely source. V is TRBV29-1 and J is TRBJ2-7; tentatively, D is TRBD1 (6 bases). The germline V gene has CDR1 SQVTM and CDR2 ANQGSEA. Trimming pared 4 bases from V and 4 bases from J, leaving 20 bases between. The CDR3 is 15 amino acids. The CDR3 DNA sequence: TGCAGCGTTGGGGGGACACCCAACTCAGTATACGAGCAGTACCTC. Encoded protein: CSVGGTPNSVYEQYL.

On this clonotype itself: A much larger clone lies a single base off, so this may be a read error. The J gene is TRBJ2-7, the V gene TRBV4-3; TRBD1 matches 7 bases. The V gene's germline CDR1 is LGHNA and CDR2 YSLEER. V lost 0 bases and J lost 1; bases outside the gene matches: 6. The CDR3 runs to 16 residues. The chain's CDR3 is CASSQDYETGSYEQYF. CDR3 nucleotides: TGCGCCAGCAGCCAAGATTACGAGACAGGGTCCTACGAGCAGTACTTC.

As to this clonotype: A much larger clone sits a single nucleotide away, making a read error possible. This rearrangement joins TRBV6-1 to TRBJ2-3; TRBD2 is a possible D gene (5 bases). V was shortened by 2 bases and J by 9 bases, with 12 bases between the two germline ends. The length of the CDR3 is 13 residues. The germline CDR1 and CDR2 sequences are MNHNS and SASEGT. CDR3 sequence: CASSESERWTQYF. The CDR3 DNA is TGTGCCAGCAGTGAAAGCGAGCGGTGGACGCAGTATTTT.

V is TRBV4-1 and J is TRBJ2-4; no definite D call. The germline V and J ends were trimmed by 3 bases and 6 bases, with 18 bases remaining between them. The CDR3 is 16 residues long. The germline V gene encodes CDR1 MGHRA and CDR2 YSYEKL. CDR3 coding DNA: TGCGCCAGCAGCCAGAACCTCGATAGGACCGTAAACATTCAGTACTTC. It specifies CASSQNLDRTVNIQYF.

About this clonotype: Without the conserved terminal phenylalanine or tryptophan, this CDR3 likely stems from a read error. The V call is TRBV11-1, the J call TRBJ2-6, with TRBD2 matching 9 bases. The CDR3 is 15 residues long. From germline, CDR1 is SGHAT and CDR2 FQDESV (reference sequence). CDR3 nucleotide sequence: TGTGCCAGCAGCCCCTTCCGCGGGGGGGGCAACGTCCTGACTATC. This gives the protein CASSPFRGGGNVLTI.

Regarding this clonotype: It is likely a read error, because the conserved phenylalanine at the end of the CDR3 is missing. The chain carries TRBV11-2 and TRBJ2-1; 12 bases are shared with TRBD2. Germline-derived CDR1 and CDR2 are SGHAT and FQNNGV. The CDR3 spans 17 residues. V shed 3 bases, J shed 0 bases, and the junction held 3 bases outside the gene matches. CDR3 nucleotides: TGTGCCAGCAGCTTTAGACTAGCGGGAGTCTCCTACAATGAGCAGTTCGTC. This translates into CASSFRLAGVSYNEQFV.

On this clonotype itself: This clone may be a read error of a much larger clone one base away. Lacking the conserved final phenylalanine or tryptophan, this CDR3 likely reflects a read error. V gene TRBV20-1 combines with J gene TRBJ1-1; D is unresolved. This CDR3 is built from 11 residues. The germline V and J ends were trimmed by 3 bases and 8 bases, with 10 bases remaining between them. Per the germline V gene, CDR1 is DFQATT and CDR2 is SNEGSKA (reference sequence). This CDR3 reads CSASEREEAFS. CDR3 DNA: TGCAGTGCTAGTGAGAGGGAAGAAGCTTTCTCT.

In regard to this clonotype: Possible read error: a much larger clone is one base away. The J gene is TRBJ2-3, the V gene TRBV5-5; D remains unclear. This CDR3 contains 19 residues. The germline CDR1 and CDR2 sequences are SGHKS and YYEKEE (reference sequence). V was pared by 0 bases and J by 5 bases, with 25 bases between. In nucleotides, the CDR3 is TGTGCCAGCAGCTTGGCACCTATCACCCCCTACTCTTACAAAGATACGCAGTATTTT. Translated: CASSLAPITPYSYKDTQYF.

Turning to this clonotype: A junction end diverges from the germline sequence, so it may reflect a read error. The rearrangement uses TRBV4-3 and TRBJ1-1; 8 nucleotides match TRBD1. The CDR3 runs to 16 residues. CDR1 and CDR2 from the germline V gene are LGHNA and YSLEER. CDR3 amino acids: CASSPQRTGYGIEALF. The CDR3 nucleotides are TGCGCCAGCAGCCCACAAAGGACAGGGTATGGCATTGAAGCTCTCTTT.

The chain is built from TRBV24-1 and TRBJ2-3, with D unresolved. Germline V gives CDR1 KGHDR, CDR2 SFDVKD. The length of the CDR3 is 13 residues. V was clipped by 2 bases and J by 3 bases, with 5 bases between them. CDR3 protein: CATSDSTTDTQYF. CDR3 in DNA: TGTGCCACCAGTGATTCCACGACAGATACGCAGTATTTT.

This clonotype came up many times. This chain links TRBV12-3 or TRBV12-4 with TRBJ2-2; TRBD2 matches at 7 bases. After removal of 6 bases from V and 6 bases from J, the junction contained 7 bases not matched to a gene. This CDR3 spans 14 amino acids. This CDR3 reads CASSLTSEAGELFF. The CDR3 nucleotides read TGTGCCAGCAGCCTAACTAGCGAGGCCGGGGAGCTGTTTTTT.

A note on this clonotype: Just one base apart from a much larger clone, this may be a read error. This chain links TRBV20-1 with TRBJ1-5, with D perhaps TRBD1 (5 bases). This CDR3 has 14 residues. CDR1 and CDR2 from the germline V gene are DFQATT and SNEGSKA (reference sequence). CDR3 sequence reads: CSARDLQGTQLQHF. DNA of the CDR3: TGCAGTGCTAGAGATCTGCAGGGTACTCAGCTCCAGCATTTT.

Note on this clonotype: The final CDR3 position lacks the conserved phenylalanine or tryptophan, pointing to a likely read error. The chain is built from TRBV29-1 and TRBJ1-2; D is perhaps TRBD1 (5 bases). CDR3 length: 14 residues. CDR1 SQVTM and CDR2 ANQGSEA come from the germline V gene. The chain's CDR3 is CGSISGRTTYGYTL. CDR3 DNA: TGCGGCTCCATATCGGGACGGACGACATATGGCTACACCTTA.